The next 26 T cell receptor beta chains were all read from a single sample in a study of monozygotic twins with inflammatory bowel disease. Using the 5' RACE reads, TCRdb records one entry per CDR3 protein without DNA. The listing records 70,000 to 95,000 distinct CDR3 sequences. The sample comprised blood. These receptor sequences come from a human donor with ulcerative colitis or Crohn's disease, or a healthy co-twin of an affected twin (not recorded which).

The genes are TRBV7-2 and TRBJ2-2; the TCRdb call, TRBD2, lacks DNA for checking. This CDR3 has 13 amino acids. Germline CDR1 is SGHTA and CDR2 is FQGNSA. The CDR3 reads CASSKRSGGELFF.

This chain connects TRBV12-3 or TRBV12-4 to TRBJ2-1; the TRBD2 assignment by TCRdb is unverifiable without DNA. CDR3 length: 14 residues. The CDR3: CASSLGGGADEQFF.

The chain joins TRBV5-1 to TRBJ2-1; the D gene TCRdb calls, TRBD2, cannot be checked with no DNA. The germline CDR1 and CDR2 sequences are SGHRS and YFSETQ. The CDR3 covers 16 residues. CDR3 loop: CASSLGTSGVDNEQFF. The entire variable domain, with the rest obtained from reference TRBV5-1 and TRBJ2-1, is as follows: KAGVTQTPRYLIKTRGQQVTLSCSPISGHRSVSWYQQTPGQGLQFLFEYFSETQRNKGNFPGRFSGRQFSNSRSEMNVSTLELGDSALYLCASSLGTSGVDNEQFFGPGTRLTVL.

V and J are TRBV4-1 and TRBJ1-3. CDR3 size: 17 residues. Germline V gene sequence: CDR1 MGHRA, CDR2 YSYEKL. Here the CDR3 reads CASSHLSGGSEGNTIYF.

CDR3 protein: CSAYWTGAKNIQYF. The genes are TRBV20-1 and TRBJ2-4. The CDR3 is 14 residues long. Germline CDR1 reads DFQATT; CDR2 reads SNEGSKA (reference sequence).

The chain links TRBV6-5 to TRBJ2-7; as DNA is missing, the TRBD1 call by TCRdb cannot be tested. The germline V gene encodes CDR1 MNHEY and CDR2 SVGAGI. The CDR3 runs to 15 residues. The CDR3 protein is CASSYGGTVEDEQYF.

The J gene is TRBJ2-2, the V gene TRBV9; TCRdb selects TRBD1, and the lack of DNA leaves this call unchecked. Germline V gene sequence: CDR1 SGDLS, CDR2 YYNGEE. This CDR3 is 14 amino acids long. Here the CDR3 reads CASSARGSTGELFF.

The chain carries TRBV15 and TRBJ1-5. Germline V lookup: CDR1 LNHNV, CDR2 YYDKDF (reference sequence). CDR3 length: 14 residues. The CDR3 here is CATSSENSNQPQHF.

V usage is TRBV5-1 and J usage is TRBJ1-2; as DNA is missing, the TRBD1 call by TCRdb cannot be tested. The CDR3 has 15 amino acids. Germline V gene data show CDR1 as SGHRS and CDR2 as YFSETQ. CDR3 sequence reads: CASTSTGGGPGGYTF.

The chain is built from TRBV7-2 and TRBJ2-2. Per germline, CDR1 SGHTA and CDR2 FQGNSA. This CDR3 has 14 amino acids. The CDR3 protein is CASSLVLNTGELFF.

The chain employs TRBV12-3 or TRBV12-4 and TRBJ1-1. The CDR3 is 11 amino acids. The chain's CDR3 is CASSTASEAFF.

V is TRBV3-1 and J is TRBJ1-5; TCRdb calls TRBD1, which cannot be checked without DNA. Germline lookup yields CDR1 LGHDT and CDR2 YNNKEL (reference sequence). The CDR3 is 16 amino acids. The CDR3 sequence is CASSQGSSQGAQPQHF.

J is TRBJ1-2 and V is TRBV5-4; as DNA is missing, the TRBD1 call by TCRdb cannot be tested. Germline CDR1 SGHNT, CDR2 YYREEE (reference sequence). The CDR3 length is 14 residues. The CDR3 sequence is CASSLGQVNYGYTF.

The V gene is TRBV15, the J gene TRBJ1-4. The CDR3 sequence is 14 residues long. The germline gives CDR1 LNHNV, CDR2 YYDKDF (reference sequence). CDR3 in amino acids: CATSRDNGNEKLFF.

CDR3 in amino acids: CASSSRGGRETQYF. The rearrangement joins TRBV13 to TRBJ2-5; no DNA is available, so the TRBD2 call from TCRdb remains unchecked. The CDR3 runs 14 residues. CDR1 is PRHDT and CDR2 is FYEKMQ in the germline V gene (reference sequence).

The chain combines TRBV7-2 with TRBJ2-3; absent DNA, TCRdb's TRBD2 call cannot be checked. Germline values: CDR1 SGHTA, CDR2 FQGNSA. The CDR3 has 13 residues. CDR3: CASGTSWTDTQYF.

The chain links TRBV6-5 to TRBJ1-1; lacking DNA, the TRBD1 call made by TCRdb goes unchecked. This CDR3 is built from 12 residues. Per the germline V gene, CDR1 is MNHEY and CDR2 is SVGAGI. The CDR3 here is CASGRPNTEAFF.

The chain employs TRBV5-1 and TRBJ2-3; TCRdb proposes TRBD1, but this gene call is untestable without DNA. Germline V gives CDR1 SGHRS, CDR2 YFSETQ. This CDR3 is built from 17 residues. CDR3 region: CASSWAGRSRSTDTQYF. The full variable domain, completed using reference TRBV5-1 and TRBJ2-3, is KAGVTQTPRYLIKTRGQQVTLSCSPISGHRSVSWYQQTPGQGLQFLFEYFSETQRNKGNFPGRFSGRQFSNSRSEMNVSTLELGDSALYLCASSWAGRSRSTDTQYFGPGTRLTVL.

CDR3 in amino acids: CASSLFGSGGLGELFF. V usage is TRBV7-2 and J usage is TRBJ2-2; the TCRdb call, TRBD2, lacks DNA for checking. CDR1 is SGHTA, CDR2 FQGNSA, per germline. The CDR3 extends over 16 amino acids.

The chain carries TRBV5-1 and TRBJ2-6. The CDR3 is made up of 13 amino acids. Germline loops: CDR1 SGHRS, CDR2 YFSETQ. CDR3 sequence reads: CASIDSGANVLTF.

V gene TRBV5-4 combines with J gene TRBJ1-6; no DNA is available, so the TRBD1 call from TCRdb remains unchecked. The CDR3 spans 16 residues. Germline-derived CDR1 and CDR2 are SGHNT and YYREEE (reference sequence). This CDR3 reads CASSPRGTPGNSPLHF.

The rearrangement links TRBV10-3 to TRBJ2-2; TCRdb indicates TRBD1, and absent DNA this call remains unverified. Germline loops: CDR1 ENHRY, CDR2 SYGVKD. The CDR3 runs 13 residues. The CDR3 protein is CAISDRATGELFF.

This chain's CDR3 is CASIQNPGQGSSGANVLTF. The chain couples TRBV3-1 to TRBJ2-6; there is no DNA to check the TCRdb D call of TRBD1. Germline CDR1 LGHDT, CDR2 YNNKEL (reference sequence). This CDR3 spans 19 amino acids. Based on the CDR3 plus reference TRBV3-1 and TRBJ2-6, the full variable domain is DTAVSQTPKYLVTQMGNDKSIKCEQNLGHDTMYWYKQDSKKFLKIMFSYNNKELIINETVPNRFSPKSPDKAHLNLHINSLELGDSAVYFCASIQNPGQGSSGANVLTFGAGSRLTVL.

This chain links TRBV3-1 with TRBJ1-1; there is no DNA to check the TCRdb D call of TRBD1. CDR1 is LGHDT and CDR2 is YNNKEL in the germline V gene (reference sequence). This CDR3 spans 18 amino acids. The CDR3 reads CASSQGRRGKGRETEAFF. Full variable domain (remainder filled in from reference TRBV3-1 and TRBJ1-1): DTAVSQTPKYLVTQMGNDKSIKCEQNLGHDTMYWYKQDSKKFLKIMFSYNNKELIINETVPNRFSPKSPDKAHLNLHINSLELGDSAVYFCASSQGRRGKGRETEAFFGQGTRLTVV.

The chain has TRBV10-3 and TRBJ2-5; TCRdb selects TRBD1, and the lack of DNA leaves this call unchecked. From germline, CDR1 is ENHRY and CDR2 SYGVKD. This CDR3 contains 16 residues. CDR3: CAISDPRAEYQETQYF.

V is TRBV20-1 and J is TRBJ1-1. The CDR3 totals 13 residues. CDR1 is DFQATT, CDR2 SNEGSKA, per germline (reference sequence). This CDR3 reads CSARRLGLHEAFF.